One and the same sample provided the 20 T cell receptor beta chains below, sequenced in a study of T cell responses to AZD1222 COVID-19 vaccine. Here immunoSEQ multiplex PCR was the method, and the copy in TCRdb shows in-frame clones only, minus some. The data contain under 150,000 clones, 85% to 90% of them singletons. This specimen was peripheral blood, taken on day 0 of AZD1222 vaccination. These TCRs come from an adult in good health.

V gene TRBV7-2 combines with J gene TRBJ2-1; 12 positions match TRBD2. CDR1 and CDR2 (germline): SGHTA, FQGNSA. The CDR3 totals 16 residues. Germline trimming cut 5 bases from V and 10 bases from J; bases unmatched to any gene: 12. CDR3 region: CASSPTGTSGSVEQFF. The DNA of the CDR3 is TGTGCCAGCAGCCCGACAGGGACTAGCGGGTCAGTAGAGCAGTTCTTC.

V usage is TRBV27 and J usage is TRBJ2-2; 11 nucleotides agree with TRBD1. Unmatched junction bases numbered 12, after V lost 6 bases and J lost 3 bases. This CDR3 comprises 18 residues. The germline V gene encodes CDR1 MNHEY and CDR2 SMNVEV (reference sequence). CDR3 DNA sequence: TGTGCCAGCAGCGTCTCGGGACAGGGGGGCCCCCACACCGGGGAGCTGTTTTTT. This sequence encodes CASSVSGQGGPHTGELFF.

The chain uses TRBV2 and TRBJ1-4; D gene uncertain. The CDR3 runs to 15 residues. V shed 7 bases and J shed 7 bases, with 19 bases lying between them. Germline V gives CDR1 SNHLY, CDR2 FYNNEI. CDR3 residues: CASMVSVGRLEKLFF. As DNA, the CDR3 is TGTGCCAGCATGGTCTCTGTAGGCCGTCTTGAAAAACTGTTTTTT. The full variable domain, completed using reference TRBV2 and TRBJ1-4, is EPEVTQTPSHQVTQMGQEVILRCVPISNHLYFYWYRQILGQKVEFLVSFYNNEISEKSEIFDDQFSVERPDGSNFTLKIRSTKLEDSAMYFCASMVSVGRLEKLFFGSGTQLSVL.

The J gene is TRBJ1-6, the V gene TRBV3-1 (or the pseudogene TRBV3-2); perhaps TRBD1 as D (6 bases). V lost 1 base and J lost 7, with 11 bases in between. The germline CDR1 and CDR2 sequences are LGHDT and YNNKEL (reference sequence). The CDR3 is 15 residues long. The CDR3, as DNA: TGTGCCAGCAGCCAAGCGACGGGGGCCAATTCACCCCTCCACTTT. Translating it yields CASSQATGANSPLHF.

The J gene is TRBJ1-2, the V gene TRBV6-2 or TRBV6-3; 7 bases are a match to TRBD1. The germline V gene encodes CDR1 MNHEY and CDR2 SVGEGT. This CDR3 is 12 amino acids long. The J segment lost 8 bases and the V segment lost 5 bases, leaving 5 bases of the junction unmatched. CDR3 amino acids: CASSEADRGYTF. CDR3 DNA: TGTGCCAGCAGTGAGGCGGACAGGGGCTACACCTTC.

This sequence joins TRBV6-5 and TRBJ2-7; 7 bases are shared with TRBD1. Germline lookup yields CDR1 MNHEY and CDR2 SVGAGI. J was trimmed by 4 bases and V by 6 bases; bases with no gene match: 6. This CDR3 has 13 amino acids. CDR3 nucleotides: TGTGCCAGCAGCCAGGGACAGTTATACGAGCAGTACTTC. The encoded protein is CASSQGQLYEQYF.

This clone was recorded only once. V usage is TRBV9 and J usage is TRBJ2-1; D remains unclear. CDR3 length: 13 residues. The V gene's germline CDR1 is SGDLS and CDR2 YYNGEE. With 3 bases removed from V and 2 bases from J, the gap between germline ends came to 6 bases. Written as DNA, the CDR3 is TGTGCCAGCAGCGATGGGACCTACAATGAGCAGTTCTTC. Its protein is CASSDGTYNEQFF.

V usage is TRBV5-6 and J usage is TRBJ2-3; the D is unclear. The CDR3 covers 14 residues. Trimming took off 0 bases at V and 2 bases at J, with 7 bases between the two ends. The V gene's germline CDR1 is SGHDT and CDR2 YYEEEE. In DNA form, the CDR3 reads TGTGCCAGCAGCTTGGGGCCGGCCACAGATACGCAGTATTTT. As protein: CASSLGPATDTQYF.

The chain uses TRBV30 and TRBJ2-1, with D possibly matching TRBD2 (5 bases). Trimming took 1 base from V and 8 from J, leaving 12 bases between them. CDR3 length equals 13 residues. Germline V gene sequence: CDR1 GTSNPN, CDR2 SVGIG (reference sequence). CDR3 nucleotides: TGTGCCTGGAGTGAGGAGGCTGACGATGAGCAGTTCTTC. The encoded protein is CAWSEEADDEQFF.

This chain links TRBV2 with TRBJ2-1; TRBD2 matches 11 bases. V was clipped by 7 bases and J by 4 bases; unmatched bases: 9. In germline, CDR1 is SNHLY, CDR2 FYNNEI. This CDR3 contains 16 residues. CDR3 sequence (DNA): TGTGCCAGCACCGCGGCGGCTAGCGGGGGGTACAATGAGCAGTTCTTC. Amino acids: CASTAAASGGYNEQFF.

The rearrangement links TRBV19 to TRBJ2-1; 11 nucleotides align to TRBD2. Germline CDR1 reads LNHDA; CDR2 reads SQIVND (reference sequence). The CDR3 has 17 amino acids. V was clipped by 5 bases and J by 6 bases; unmatched bases: 12. The CDR3 protein is CASSPTPLAGEGNEQFF. CDR3 coding DNA: TGTGCCAGTAGTCCTACCCCACTAGCGGGAGAAGGCAATGAGCAGTTCTTC. Supplemented by reference TRBV19 and TRBJ2-1, the full variable domain reads DGGITQSPKYLFRKEGQNVTLSCEQNLNHDAMYWYRQDPGQGLRLIYYSQIVNDFQKGDIAEGYSVSREKKESFPLTVTSAQKNPTAFYLCASSPTPLAGEGNEQFFGPGTRLTVL.

This clone was seen once. The junction shows a germline mismatch at one end, possibly a read error. The chain links TRBV7-7 to TRBJ2-5, with D possibly matching TRBD2 (5 bases). This CDR3 has 14 amino acids. CDR1 SSHAT and CDR2 FNYEAQ come from the germline V gene (reference sequence). CDR3 sequence: CASSLGPGQETQYF. The CDR3 DNA reads TGTGCTAGCAGCTTAGGTCCGGGACAAGAGACCCAGTACTTC.

This rearrangement joins TRBV6-6 to TRBJ2-1; 12 positions match TRBD2. CDR1 MNHNY and CDR2 SVGAGI come from the germline V gene (reference sequence). This CDR3 region has 15 residues. The V segment lost 4 bases and the J segment 7 bases; nucleotides outside the gene matches: 5. CDR3 protein: CASSSSGGGWNEQFF. As DNA, the CDR3 is TGTGCCAGCAGTTCTAGCGGGGGGGGATGGAATGAGCAGTTCTTC.

V gene TRBV7-6 combines with J gene TRBJ2-5; TRBD2 might be the D (5 bases). CDR1 is SGHVS, CDR2 FNYEAQ, per germline. Trimming took 5 bases from V and 3 from J, leaving 10 bases between them. The CDR3 is made up of 13 amino acids. DNA for the CDR3: TGTGCCAGCAGCCGGCTAGCAAAAGAGACCCAGTACTTC. Protein: CASSRLAKETQYF.

The V and J genes are TRBV7-9 and TRBJ2-3, with D hard to call. This CDR3 comprises 13 residues. CDR1 is SEHNR and CDR2 is FQNEAQ in the germline V gene (reference sequence). V was cut by 9 bases and J by 0 bases, with 10 bases left in between. The CDR3 nucleotides are TGTGCCAGAGACGGGCTCAGCACAGATACGCAGTATTTT. Translation gives CARDGLSTDTQYF. Variable domain in full (rest from reference TRBV7-9 and TRBJ2-3): DTGVSQNPRHKITKRGQNVTFRCDPISEHNRLYWYRQTLGQGPEFLTYFQNEAQLEKSRLLSDRFSAERPKGSFSTLEIQRTEQGDSAMYLCARDGLSTDTQYFGPGTRLTVL.

The chain is built from TRBV5-6 and TRBJ2-6; D unresolved. Germline CDR1 reads SGHDT; CDR2 reads YYEEEE. Trimming left V 9 bases short and J 5 bases short, with 21 bases between. The CDR3 consists of 16 residues. CDR3 in amino acids: CATYTWLESRANVLTF. As DNA, the CDR3 is TGTGCCACCTACACTTGGTTGGAGTCTCGGGCCAACGTCCTGACTTTC.

This clone was picked up one time. In nucleotides, the CDR3 is TGCGCCAGCAGGTTAATCGACAGAAGCTCCTACGAGCAGTACTTC. Residues: CASRLIDRSSYEQYF. The V and J genes are TRBV5-1 and TRBJ2-7, with TRBD1 as a possible D gene (5 bases). Trimming shortened V by 5 bases and J by 0 bases, and 15 bases separated the two germline ends. The CDR3 consists of 15 residues. The germline V gene has CDR1 SGHRS and CDR2 YFSETQ.

The chain combines TRBV3-1 (or the pseudogene TRBV3-2) with TRBJ1-2; no definite D call. V gave up 1 base and J gave up 4 bases, with 7 bases separating them. This CDR3 has 13 residues. The germline CDR1 and CDR2 sequences are LGHDT and YNNKEL (reference sequence). CDR3 nucleotide sequence: TGTGCCAGCAGCCAAGGCCGGAGCTATGGCTACACCTTC. This sequence encodes CASSQGRSYGYTF.

The chain joins TRBV12-3 or TRBV12-4 to TRBJ1-1; D might be TRBD1 (5 bases). The CDR3 runs 12 residues. Trimming left V 1 base short and J 8 bases short, with 8 bases between. This chain's CDR3 is CASSLGTSEAFF. The CDR3 DNA sequence: TGTGCCAGCAGTTTAGGGACATCAGAAGCTTTCTTT.

V and J are TRBV14 and TRBJ2-2; no firm D call. CDR3 length: 17 residues. From germline, CDR1 is SGHDN and CDR2 FVKESK. The V and J ends lost 0 bases and 0 bases respectively, with 11 bases between them. The CDR3, as DNA: TGTGCCAGCAGCCAAGATCGGGCATCCGCGAACACCGGGGAGCTGTTTTTT. The encoded protein is CASSQDRASANTGELFF.